This TCR beta chain stems from a study of T cells in Graves' hyperthyroidism and ophthalmopathy. General study results and limits: Blood held most thyroid clonotypes expanded above 0.001 frequency.

RNA transcripts gave rise to amplified TCR beta CDR3 regions. HTBI primers drove first-round RT-PCR of the TCR CDR3. TCRdb analysed the multiplex PCR reads with MiXCR anew, one entry per CDR3 protein. The table includes around 720,000 distinct CDR3 sequences, roughly a third detected once. With regard to this clonotype: Its antigen is not identified. A much more abundant neighbour one base away suggests this may be a read error.

Looked up from germline, CDR1 is SEHNR and CDR2 is FQNEAQ (reference sequence). The CDR3 runs to 14 residues. This chain uses TRBV7-9 with TRBJ2-7, with D unresolved. The sequenced sample consisted of blood. The origin of this receptor is a woman aged 40 to 50 with Graves' hyperthyroidism. The CDR3 sequence is CASTLRGVYYEQHF. The CDR3 bases are TGTGCCAGCACTCTACGTGGGGTCTACTACGAGCAGCACTTC.